These T cell receptor beta chains were read from a single sample in a study of blood T cell repertoires in COVID-19. Clones were read by immunoSEQ multiplex PCR, and TCRdb kept only the in-frame ones, dropping some. This sample has 250,000 or so clones; around nine tenths occur once, and the top ten carry around 3.1%. The sequenced sample consisted of PBMCs or T cells enriched from blood (not recorded which). The receptors stem from a woman aged 40 to 50 who had been exposed to COVID-19. Each CDR3 is given with its conserved first and last residue. A D gene is named only where the DNA matches it firmly. Clone size, where shown, is once, few, many, or a class for clones that have expanded.

j_gene	abundance	d_gene	v_gene	len	CDR3aa	CDR3nt
TRBJ1-2	NA	TRBD1	TRBV4-2	16	CASSQGTGSGNYGYTF	TGTGCCAGCAGCCAAGGGACAGGTTCGGGGAACTATGGCTACACCTTC
TRBJ2-2	NA	NA	TRBV24-1	13	CATRSGPGGELFF	TGTGCCACCAGGTCAGGGCCGGGCGGGGAGCTGTTTTTT
TRBJ2-2	NA	NA	TRBV10-3	13	CAIRGSNTGELFF	TGTGCCATCCGGGGGTCGAACACCGGGGAGCTGTTTTTT
TRBJ2-2	NA	NA	TRBV24-1	14	CATRAPRNTGELFF	TGTGCCACCAGGGCCCCTAGAAATACCGGGGAGCTGTTTTTT
TRBJ1-3	once	NA	TRBV19	16	CASSLRGGRSGNTIYF	TGTGCCAGTAGCTTGCGGGGGGGCCGCTCTGGAAACACCATATATTTT
TRBJ1-4	NA	TRBD1	TRBV27	17	CASSLSLSTGVQEKLFF	TGTGCCAGCAGTTTATCCCTATCTACAGGGGTGCAGGAAAAACTGTTTTTT
TRBJ2-1	NA	NA	TRBV18	15	CASSRDWGRINEQFF	TGTGCCAGCTCGAGGGATTGGGGGCGTATCAATGAGCAGTTCTTC
TRBJ1-1	NA	NA	TRBV11-3	13	CASSLDRYTEAFF	TGTGCCAGCAGCTTAGATCGGTACACTGAAGCTTTCTTT
TRBJ2-3	once	TRBD1	TRBV29-1	15	CSVQKQGEGADTQYF	TGCAGCGTTCAAAAACAGGGGGAAGGGGCAGATACGCAGTATTTT
TRBJ2-7	NA	NA	TRBV5-1	15	CASSLEVTDLGEQYF	TGCGCCAGCAGCTTGGAAGTGACAGATCTAGGTGAGCAGTACTTC
TRBJ2-5	NA	TRBD1	TRBV7-6	16	CASSLARQGAGETQYF	TGTGCCAGCAGCTTAGCTAGACAGGGGGCTGGAGAGACCCAGTACTTC
TRBJ2-7	few	TRBD1	TRBV18	17	CASSKRGRTGGGDEQYF	TGTGCCAGCTCCAAAAGAGGGCGGACAGGGGGCGGCGACGAGCAGTACTTC
TRBJ1-5	once	TRBD1	TRBV2	16	CASSSQGVWSNQPQHF	TGTGCCAGCAGCTCACAGGGGGTCTGGAGCAATCAGCCCCAGCATTTT
TRBJ1-1	NA	TRBD1	TRBV29-1	14	CSVVFQGVNTEAFF	TGCAGCGTTGTTTTTCAGGGGGTGAACACTGAAGCTTTCTTT
TRBJ2-1	NA	NA	TRBV10-3	12	CAIRTRGNEQFF	TGTGCCATCAGGACCAGGGGTAATGAGCAGTTCTTC
TRBJ1-1	NA	TRBD1	TRBV2	15	CASSLMGQEGTEAFF	TGTGCCAGCAGTCTTATGGGACAGGAGGGCACTGAAGCTTTCTTT
TRBJ2-5	NA	TRBD2	TRBV25-1	16	CASSDLGGLEAETQYF	TGTGCCAGCAGTGATTTGGGGGGACTAGAGGCGGAGACCCAGTACTTC
TRBJ1-1	few	NA	TRBV28	13	CASSLGAYTEAFF	TGTGCCAGCAGTTTGGGGGCGTACACTGAAGCTTTCTTT